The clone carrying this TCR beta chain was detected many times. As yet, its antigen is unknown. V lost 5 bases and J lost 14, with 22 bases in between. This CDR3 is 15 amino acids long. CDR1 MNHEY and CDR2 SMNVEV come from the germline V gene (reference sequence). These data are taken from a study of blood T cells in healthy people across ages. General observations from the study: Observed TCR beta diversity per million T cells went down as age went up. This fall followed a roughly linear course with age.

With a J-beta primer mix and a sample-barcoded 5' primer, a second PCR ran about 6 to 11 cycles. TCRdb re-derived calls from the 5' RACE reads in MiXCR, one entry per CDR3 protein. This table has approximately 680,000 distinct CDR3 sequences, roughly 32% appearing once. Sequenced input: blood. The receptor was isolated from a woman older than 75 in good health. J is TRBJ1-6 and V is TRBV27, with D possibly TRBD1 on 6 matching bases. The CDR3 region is CASSDADSLILSLHF. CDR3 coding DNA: TGTGCCAGCAGTGACGCGGACAGCCTAATTCTGTCCCTCCACTTT.